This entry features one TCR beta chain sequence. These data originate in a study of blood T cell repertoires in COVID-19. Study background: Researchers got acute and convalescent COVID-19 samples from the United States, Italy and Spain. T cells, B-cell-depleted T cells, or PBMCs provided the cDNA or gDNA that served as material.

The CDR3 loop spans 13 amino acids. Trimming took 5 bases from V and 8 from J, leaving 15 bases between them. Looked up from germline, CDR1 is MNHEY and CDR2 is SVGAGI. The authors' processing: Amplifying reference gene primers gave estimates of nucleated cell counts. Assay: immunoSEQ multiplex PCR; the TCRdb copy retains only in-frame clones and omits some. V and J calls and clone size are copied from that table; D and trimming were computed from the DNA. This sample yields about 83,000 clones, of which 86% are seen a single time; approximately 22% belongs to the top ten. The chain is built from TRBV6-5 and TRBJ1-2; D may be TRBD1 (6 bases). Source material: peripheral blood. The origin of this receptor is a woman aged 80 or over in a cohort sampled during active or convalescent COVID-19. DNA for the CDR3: TGTGCCAGCAGTACCCAGGGGATCGCGGGCTACACCTTC. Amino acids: CASSTQGIAGYTF.